These 32 T cell receptor beta chains share one sample of origin, sequenced in a study of Ad26.COV2.S vaccination and SARS-CoV-2 variants. Assay: immunoSEQ multiplex PCR; the TCRdb copy retains only in-frame clones and omits some. The sample includes 400,000 to 450,000 clones, over 75% of them seen just once. Treatment meaning: about 20 received Ad26.COV2.S at low or high dose, single or two shots; five or six received placebo; per-sample allocation not given. Sampling was done on day 63 after the first vaccine or placebo injection. Sample: peripheral blood, taken in a trial of Ad26.COV2.S vaccine versus placebo. The receptor set was obtained from a person aged 18 to 65 who received the Ad26.COV2.S COVID-19 vaccine or a placebo.

This clone was counted a few times. The V gene is TRBV5-6, the J gene TRBJ2-1; D is unclear. Germline V gene data show CDR1 as SGHDT and CDR2 as YYEEEE. With 1 base removed from V and 4 bases from J, the gap between germline ends came to 0 bases. CDR3 length equals 11 residues. In DNA form, the CDR3 reads TGTGCCAGCAGCTTGTACAATGAGCAGTTCTTC. It is translated as CASSLYNEQFF.

The gene calls are TRBV5-1 and TRBJ2-1, with D possibly TRBD1 on 6 matching bases. The ends were cut back, 5 bases at V and 2 bases at J, with 14 bases in the middle. This CDR3 comprises 15 residues. CDR1 and CDR2 from the germline V gene are SGHRS and YFSETQ. CDR3 bases: TGCGCCAGCAGTGGTGGACAGTATGCCTACAATGAGCAGTTCTTC. This encodes CASSGGQYAYNEQFF.

The chain is built from TRBV27 and TRBJ2-7, with 8 positions matching TRBD1. CDR3 size: 14 residues. Trimming at V came to 4 bases and at J to 5 bases, leaving 7 bases not matched to a gene. CDR1 MNHEY and CDR2 SMNVEV come from the germline V gene (reference sequence). The CDR3 region has the DNA TGTGCCAGCAGTTGGGCAGGGGGCAACAACGAGCAGTACTTC. It codes for CASSWAGGNNEQYF.

V gene TRBV4-3 combines with J gene TRBJ2-1; D not certain. There are 17 residues in the CDR3. V was trimmed by 1 base and J by 0 bases, leaving 13 bases between them. Germline V gives CDR1 LGHNA, CDR2 YSLEER. CDR3 in amino acids: CASSQVRDWRSYNEQFF. CDR3 coding DNA: TGCGCCAGCAGCCAAGTAAGAGATTGGCGCTCCTACAATGAGCAGTTCTTC.

Remarks on this clone: Other DNA sequences from this sample encode an identical CDR3 as well. The chain combines TRBV2 with TRBJ1-4; D possibly corresponds to TRBD1 (5 bases). With 2 bases removed from V and 4 bases from J, the gap between germline ends came to 8 bases. The CDR3 is 14 amino acids. Germline V CDR1 and CDR2: SNHLY, FYNNEI. This CDR3 is CASSEQGYNEKLFF. CDR3 DNA sequence: TGTGCCAGCAGTGAACAGGGATATAATGAAAAACTGTTTTTT.

The CDR3 reads CASSVDRGRNEQYF. CDR3 nucleotides: TGTGCCAGCAGTGTGGACAGGGGTCGTAACGAGCAGTACTTC. V is TRBV2 and J is TRBJ2-7, with 9 bases fitting TRBD1. Germline V gene sequence: CDR1 SNHLY, CDR2 FYNNEI. There are 14 residues in the CDR3. J gave up 5 bases and V 4 bases, and 6 bases lay outside the gene matches.

This rearrangement joins TRBV4-1 to TRBJ2-3; 12 bases match TRBD2. V lost 1 base and J lost 4; bases outside the gene matches: 3. The CDR3 covers 16 residues. Germline V gene lookup returns CDR1 MGHRA and CDR2 YSYEKL. The DNA for the CDR3 is TGCGCCAGCAGCCAAGGCCGACTAGCGGGAGCAGATACGCAGTATTTT. Translation gives CASSQGRLAGADTQYF.

The rearrangement links TRBV20-1 to TRBJ2-4; no definite D call. Trimming removed 3 bases from V and 15 bases from J, with 6 bases in between. Per germline, CDR1 DFQATT and CDR2 SNEGSKA (reference sequence). CDR3 length: 8 amino acids. The CDR3 reads CSASPWYF. DNA for the CDR3: TGCAGTGCTAGTCCCTGGTACTTC.

The V and J genes are TRBV7-8 and TRBJ2-7; D is possibly TRBD1 or TRBD2 (5 bases each). The CDR3 has 15 amino acids. V was shortened by 2 bases and J by 2 bases, with 13 bases between the two germline ends. The germline V gene has CDR1 SGHVS and CDR2 FQNEAQ. CDR3 sequence (DNA): TGTGCCAGCAGCTTAAGCTCAGGGAGACCCTACGAGCAGTACTTC. Translating it yields CASSLSSGRPYEQYF.

The rearrangement uses TRBV18 and TRBJ1-2; tentatively, D is TRBD1 (6 bases). Germline V CDR1 and CDR2: KGHSH, LQKENI. V was cut by 1 base and J by 5 bases, with 17 bases left in between. The CDR3 covers 16 residues. The CDR3 protein is CASSPQDRPLGYGYTF. The CDR3 DNA is TGTGCCAGCTCACCACAGGACAGACCCCTTGGGTATGGCTACACCTTC.

The rearrangement links TRBV6-6 to TRBJ1-2; D is unresolved. This CDR3 spans 14 amino acids. Trimming stripped 0 bases from V and 6 bases from J, with 11 bases between. Germline CDR1 MNHNY, CDR2 SVGAGI (reference sequence). The CDR3 loop is CASSYSRQKDGYTF. The CDR3 nucleotides read TGTGCCAGCAGTTACTCTCGGCAGAAAGATGGCTACACCTTC.

The chain recombines TRBV4-3 with TRBJ2-5, with 10 bases fitting TRBD2. In germline, CDR1 is LGHNA, CDR2 YSLEER. This CDR3 region has 15 residues. The trim removed 2 bases at V and 4 bases at J, leaving 4 bases unmatched. Here the CDR3 DNA reads TGCGCCAGCAGCCAACTAGCGGGAGTAGGAGAGACCCAGTACTTC. Translated: CASSQLAGVGETQYF.

This chain connects TRBV10-3 to TRBJ1-1, with D possibly being TRBD1 (5 bases). Germline lookup yields CDR1 ENHRY and CDR2 SYGVKD. The V and J ends lost 2 bases and 1 base respectively, with 8 bases between them. The length of the CDR3 is 14 residues. CDR3 in DNA: TGTGCCATCAGTGAGGGGCAGGGGAACACTGAAGCTTTCTTT. The encoded protein is CAISEGQGNTEAFF.

The chain is built from TRBV2 and TRBJ2-1; TRBD1 aligns across 9 bases. CDR3 length: 17 residues. Trimming took 3 bases from V and 8 from J; bases not matched to a gene: 14. CDR1 and CDR2 (germline): SNHLY, FYNNEI. CDR3 region: CASSDIRTGTGIDEQFF. CDR3 in DNA: TGTGCCAGCAGTGACATTAGAACCGGGACAGGGATTGATGAGCAGTTCTTC.

The chain employs TRBV6-5 and TRBJ1-6; D uncertain. CDR1 and CDR2 (germline): MNHEY, SVGAGI. The CDR3 loop spans 12 amino acids. The germline V and J ends were trimmed by 2 bases and 8 bases, with 4 bases remaining between them. The CDR3 loop is CASSYGYSPLHF. The CDR3 nucleotides read TGTGCCAGCAGTTACGGGTATTCACCCCTCCACTTT.

This clone was seen more than once but under ten times. J is TRBJ1-2 and V is TRBV7-9; D not resolved. V was shortened by 2 bases and J by 4 bases, with 11 bases between the two germline ends. Germline V gene data show CDR1 as SEHNR and CDR2 as FQNEAQ (reference sequence). The CDR3 length is 14 residues. The CDR3 sequence: CASSLSGLIYGYTF. In nucleotides, the CDR3 is TGTGCCAGCAGCTTATCTGGACTGATCTATGGCTACACCTTC.

The V call is TRBV7-2, the J call TRBJ1-5, with 7 bases fitting TRBD1. The length of the CDR3 is 13 residues. Germline V lookup: CDR1 SGHTA, CDR2 FQGNSA. With V trimmed by 8 bases and J by 7 bases, 8 bases remained unmatched. The CDR3 DNA is TGTGCCAGCGGAACAGGGGTAAGACAGCCCCAGCATTTT. Translation gives CASGTGVRQPQHF. The complete variable domain, with remaining parts taken from reference TRBV7-2 and TRBJ1-5, reads GAGVSQSPSNKVTEKGKDVELRCDPISGHTALYWYRQSLGQGLEFLIYFQGNSAPDKSGLPSDRFSAERTGGSVSTLTIQRTQQEDSAVYLCASGTGVRQPQHFGDGTRLSIL.

J is TRBJ2-3 and V is TRBV7-2; 10 bases line up with TRBD2. The CDR3 runs to 15 residues. The germline CDR1 and CDR2 sequences are SGHTA and FQGNSA. V was clipped by 8 bases and J by 1 base; unmatched bases: 6. CDR3 amino acids: CASLLTSGGTDTQYF. CDR3 coding DNA: TGTGCCAGCTTACTTACTAGCGGGGGCACAGATACGCAGTATTTT.

V usage is TRBV20-1 and J usage is TRBJ1-2; D is undetermined. CDR1 DFQATT and CDR2 SNEGSKA come from the germline V gene (reference sequence). Trimming took 3 bases from V and 4 from J, leaving 6 bases between them. The CDR3 spans 11 residues. The CDR3 sequence is CSARNSYGYTF. Here the CDR3 DNA reads TGCAGTGCTAGGAACAGCTATGGCTACACCTTC.

This chain connects TRBV6-5 to TRBJ1-4; weak D call: TRBD1 (6 bases). The CDR3 contains 15 residues. V was shortened by 5 bases and J by 4 bases, with 14 bases between the two germline ends. Per the germline V gene, CDR1 is MNHEY and CDR2 is SVGAGI. CDR3 sequence: CASSLRGGINEKLFF. CDR3 nucleotides: TGTGCCAGCAGTCTCAGAGGGGGGATTAATGAAAAACTGTTTTTT.

The V call is TRBV5-4, the J call TRBJ2-6, with 11 nucleotides matching TRBD1. Trimming removed 0 bases from V and 1 base from J; junction bases left unmatched: 0. CDR3 length equals 17 residues. Germline assignment: CDR1 SGHNT and CDR2 YYREEE (reference sequence). The CDR3 region is CASSLGDRGSGANVLTF. CDR3 in DNA: TGTGCCAGCAGCTTGGGGGACAGGGGGTCTGGGGCCAACGTCCTGACTTTC.

This sequence joins TRBV27 and TRBJ2-3, with a possible D match to TRBD2 (6 bases). Germline V gene sequence: CDR1 MNHEY, CDR2 SMNVEV (reference sequence). This CDR3 spans 15 amino acids. Trimming took 0 bases from V and 3 from J, leaving 10 bases between them. This CDR3 reads CASSLSWEATDTQYF. The CDR3, as DNA: TGTGCCAGCAGTTTATCGTGGGAGGCAACAGATACGCAGTATTTT.

The chain uses TRBV21-1 and TRBJ2-1; the table's D call of TRBD2 was not tested on the DNA. TRBV21-1 is noted as a pseudogene. The CDR3 is 14 residues long. The CDR3 sequence: CASSPVDSYNEQFF. In nucleotides, the CDR3 is TGTGCCAGCAGCCCCGTCGACTCGTACAATGAGCAGTTCTTC.

The V call is TRBV15, the J call TRBJ1-2; D might be TRBD1 (6 bases). Per germline, CDR1 LNHNV and CDR2 YYDKDF (reference sequence). V was pared by 0 bases and J by 5 bases, with 13 bases between. The CDR3 is 15 amino acids. CDR3 sequence: CATSRDPGAPYGYTF. The CDR3 DNA reads as TGTGCCACCAGCAGAGATCCGGGGGCACCTTATGGCTACACCTTC.

This sequence joins TRBV28 and TRBJ2-5; the match to TRBD1 covers 7 bases. Germline V gene data show CDR1 as MDHEN and CDR2 as SYDVKM. CDR3 length: 12 amino acids. V lost 5 bases to trimming and J lost 5 bases; unmatched junction nucleotides: 2. CDR3 region: CASSTTGETQYF. The CDR3 nucleotides are TGTGCCAGCAGTACGACAGGGGAGACCCAGTACTTC. Together with reference TRBV28 and TRBJ2-5, the CDR3 gives the full variable domain: DVKVTQSSRYLVKRTGEKVFLECVQDMDHENMFWYRQDPGLGLRLIYFSYDVKMKEKGDIPEGYSVSREKKERFSLILESASTNQTSMYLCASSTTGETQYFGPGTRLLVL.

The V gene is TRBV3-1 (or the pseudogene TRBV3-2), the J gene TRBJ1-5; no definite D call. Per the germline V gene, CDR1 is LGHDT and CDR2 is YNNKEL (reference sequence). The CDR3 has 17 amino acids. The V end was cut by 2 bases, the J end by 0 bases, with 14 bases between. CDR3 residues: CASSQKWREYSNQPQHF. CDR3 nucleotides: TGTGCCAGCAGCCAAAAATGGAGGGAGTATAGCAATCAGCCCCAGCATTTT.

The chain combines TRBV5-6 with TRBJ2-7; D is tentatively TRBD1 or TRBD2 (6 bases each). V lost 4 bases and J lost 0, with 14 bases in between. This CDR3 is 15 amino acids long. CDR1 and CDR2 from the germline V gene are SGHDT and YYEEEE. Written as DNA, the CDR3 is TGTGCCAGCAGCGGGGGGCCCAGTAGCTCCTACGAGCAGTACTTC. This translates into CASSGGPSSSYEQYF.

This clone has a single count. The V gene is TRBV11-3, the J gene TRBJ2-7, with D hard to call. The ends were cut back, 4 bases at V and 3 bases at J, with 10 bases in the middle. Germline loops: CDR1 SGHNT, CDR2 YENEEA. CDR3 length: 13 amino acids. Written as DNA, the CDR3 is TGTGCCAGCAGCTCAGGACCGAACTACGAGCAGTACTTC. Its translation: CASSSGPNYEQYF.

The chain is built from TRBV24-1 and TRBJ2-6; D may be TRBD2 (5 bases). This CDR3 has 19 residues. V was shortened by 3 bases and J by 0 bases, with 17 bases between the two germline ends. CDR1 KGHDR and CDR2 SFDVKD come from the germline V gene. This chain's CDR3 is CATSDPRSGEFSGANVLTF. The CDR3 nucleotides are TGTGCCACCAGTGATCCCCGGTCTGGGGAGTTCTCTGGGGCCAACGTCCTGACTTTC.

The CDR3 sequence is CATSRDRGNRGEQYF. CDR3 nucleotide sequence: TGTGCCACCAGCAGAGATCGGGGAAACCGGGGCGAGCAGTACTTC. The chain has TRBV15 and TRBJ2-7, with a weak D call TRBD2 (5 bases). V shed 0 bases and J shed 6 bases, with 15 bases lying between them. Germline-derived CDR1 and CDR2 are LNHNV and YYDKDF (reference sequence). The CDR3 contains 15 residues.

This clone was observed once. This chain links TRBV25-1 with TRBJ1-1, with a weak D call TRBD1 (5 bases). Trimming removed 3 bases at V and 0 bases at J, with 11 bases between. Germline V lookup: CDR1 MGHDK, CDR2 SYGVNS. The CDR3 runs to 15 residues. In nucleotides, the CDR3 is TGTGCCAGCAGTGATACATCGGGGGTGAACACTGAAGCTTTCTTT. As protein: CASSDTSGVNTEAFF.

Points on this clone: At the DNA level, this CDR3 is encoded by other sequences in the same sample as well. The rearrangement links TRBV7-2 to TRBJ1-1; D perhaps matches TRBD1 (6 bases). The CDR3 sequence is 15 residues long. V was pared by 5 bases and J by 3 bases, with 16 bases between. Germline CDR1 SGHTA, CDR2 FQGNSA. The CDR3 loop reads CASSPDRRRDTEAFF. CDR3 DNA: TGTGCCAGCAGCCCCGACAGGCGGAGGGACACTGAAGCTTTCTTT. Complete variable domain (other parts from reference TRBV7-2 and TRBJ1-1): GAGVSQSPSNKVTEKGKDVELRCDPISGHTALYWYRQSLGQGLEFLIYFQGNSAPDKSGLPSDRFSAERTGGSVSTLTIQRTQQEDSAVYLCASSPDRRRDTEAFFGQGTRLTVV.